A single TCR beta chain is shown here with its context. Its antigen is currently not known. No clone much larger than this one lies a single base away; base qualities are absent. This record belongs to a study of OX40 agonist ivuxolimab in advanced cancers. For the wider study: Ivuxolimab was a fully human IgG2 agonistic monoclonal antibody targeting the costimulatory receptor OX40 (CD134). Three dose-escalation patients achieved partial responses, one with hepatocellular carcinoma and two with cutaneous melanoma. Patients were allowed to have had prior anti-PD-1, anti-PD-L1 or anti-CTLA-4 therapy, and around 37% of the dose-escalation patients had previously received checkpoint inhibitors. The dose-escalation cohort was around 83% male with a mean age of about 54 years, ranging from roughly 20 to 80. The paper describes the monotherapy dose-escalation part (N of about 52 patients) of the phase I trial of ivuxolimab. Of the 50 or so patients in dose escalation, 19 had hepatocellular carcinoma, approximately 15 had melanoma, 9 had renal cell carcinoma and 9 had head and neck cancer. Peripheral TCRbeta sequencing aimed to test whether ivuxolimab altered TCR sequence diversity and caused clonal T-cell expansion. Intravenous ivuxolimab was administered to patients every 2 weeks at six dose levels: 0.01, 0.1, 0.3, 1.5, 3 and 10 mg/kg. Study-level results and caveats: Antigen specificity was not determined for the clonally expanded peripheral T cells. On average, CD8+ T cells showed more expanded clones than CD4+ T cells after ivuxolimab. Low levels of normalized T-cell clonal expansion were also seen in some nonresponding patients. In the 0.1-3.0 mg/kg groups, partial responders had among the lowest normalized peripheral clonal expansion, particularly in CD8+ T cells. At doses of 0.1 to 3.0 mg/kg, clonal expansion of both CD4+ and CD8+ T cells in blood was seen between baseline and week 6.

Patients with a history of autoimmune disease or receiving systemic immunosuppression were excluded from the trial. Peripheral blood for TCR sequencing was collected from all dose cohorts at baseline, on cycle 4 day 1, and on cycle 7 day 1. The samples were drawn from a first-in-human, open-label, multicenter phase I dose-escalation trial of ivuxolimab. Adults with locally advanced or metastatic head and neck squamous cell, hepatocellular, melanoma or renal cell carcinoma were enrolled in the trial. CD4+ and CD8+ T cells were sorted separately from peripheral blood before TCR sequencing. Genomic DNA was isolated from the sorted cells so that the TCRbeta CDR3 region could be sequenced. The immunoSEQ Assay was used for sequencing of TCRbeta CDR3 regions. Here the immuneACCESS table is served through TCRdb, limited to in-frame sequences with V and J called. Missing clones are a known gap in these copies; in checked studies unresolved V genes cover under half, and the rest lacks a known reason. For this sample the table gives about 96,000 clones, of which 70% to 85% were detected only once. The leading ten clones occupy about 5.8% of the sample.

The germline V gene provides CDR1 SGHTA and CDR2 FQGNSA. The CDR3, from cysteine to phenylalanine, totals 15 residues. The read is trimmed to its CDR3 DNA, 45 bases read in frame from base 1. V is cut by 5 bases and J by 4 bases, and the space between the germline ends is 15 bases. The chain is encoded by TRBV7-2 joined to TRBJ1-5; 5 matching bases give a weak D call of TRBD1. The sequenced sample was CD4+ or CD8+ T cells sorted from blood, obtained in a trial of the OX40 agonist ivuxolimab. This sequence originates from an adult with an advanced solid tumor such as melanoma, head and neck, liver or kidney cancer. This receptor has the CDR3 CASSRTGLGNQPQHF. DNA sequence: TGTGCCAGCAGCCGCACGGGGCTTGGAAATCAGCCCCAGCATTTT. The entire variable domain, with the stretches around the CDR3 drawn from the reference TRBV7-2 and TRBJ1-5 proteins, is GAGVSQSPSNKVTEKGKDVELRCDPISGHTALYWYRQSLGQGLEFLIYFQGNSAPDKSGLPSDRFSAERTGGSVSTLTIQRTQQEDSAVYLCASSRTGLGNQPQHFGDGTRLSIL.